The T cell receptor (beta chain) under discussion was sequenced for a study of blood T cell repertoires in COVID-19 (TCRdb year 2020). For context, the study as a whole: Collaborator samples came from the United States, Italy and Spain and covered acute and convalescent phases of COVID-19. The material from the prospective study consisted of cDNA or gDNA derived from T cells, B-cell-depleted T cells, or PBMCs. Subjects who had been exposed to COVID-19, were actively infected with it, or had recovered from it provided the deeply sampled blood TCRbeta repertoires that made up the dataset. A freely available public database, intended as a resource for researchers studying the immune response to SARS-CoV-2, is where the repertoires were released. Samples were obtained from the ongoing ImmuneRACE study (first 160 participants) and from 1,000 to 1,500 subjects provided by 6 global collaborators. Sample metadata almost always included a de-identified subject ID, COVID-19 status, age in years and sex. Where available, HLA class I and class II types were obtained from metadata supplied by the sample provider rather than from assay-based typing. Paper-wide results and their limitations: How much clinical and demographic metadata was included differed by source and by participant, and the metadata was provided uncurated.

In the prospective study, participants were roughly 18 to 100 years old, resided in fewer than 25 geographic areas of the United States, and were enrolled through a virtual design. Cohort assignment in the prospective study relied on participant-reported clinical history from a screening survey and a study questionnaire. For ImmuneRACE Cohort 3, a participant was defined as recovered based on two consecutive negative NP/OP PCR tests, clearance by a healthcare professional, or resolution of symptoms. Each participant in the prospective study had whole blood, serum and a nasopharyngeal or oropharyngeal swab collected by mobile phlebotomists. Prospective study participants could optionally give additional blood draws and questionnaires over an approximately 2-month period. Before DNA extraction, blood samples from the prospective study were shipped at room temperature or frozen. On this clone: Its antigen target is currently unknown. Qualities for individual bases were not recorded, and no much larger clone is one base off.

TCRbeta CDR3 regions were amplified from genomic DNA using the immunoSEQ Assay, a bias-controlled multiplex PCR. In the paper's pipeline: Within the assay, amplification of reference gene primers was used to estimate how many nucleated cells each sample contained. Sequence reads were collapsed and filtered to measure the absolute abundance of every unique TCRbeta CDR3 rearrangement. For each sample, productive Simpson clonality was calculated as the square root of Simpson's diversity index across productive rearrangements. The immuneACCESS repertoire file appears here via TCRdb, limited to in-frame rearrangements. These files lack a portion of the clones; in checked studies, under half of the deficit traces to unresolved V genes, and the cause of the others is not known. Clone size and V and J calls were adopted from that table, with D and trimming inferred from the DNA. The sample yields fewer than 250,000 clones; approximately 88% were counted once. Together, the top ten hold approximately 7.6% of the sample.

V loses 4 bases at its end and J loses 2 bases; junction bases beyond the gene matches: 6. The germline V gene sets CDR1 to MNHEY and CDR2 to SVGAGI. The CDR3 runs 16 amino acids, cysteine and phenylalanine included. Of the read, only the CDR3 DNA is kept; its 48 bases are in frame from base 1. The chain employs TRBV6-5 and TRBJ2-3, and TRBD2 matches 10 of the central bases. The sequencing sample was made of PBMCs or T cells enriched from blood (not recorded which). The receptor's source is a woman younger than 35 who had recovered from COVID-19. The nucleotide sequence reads TGTGCCAGCAGTTTGTCTAGCGGGGGCCCCACAGATACGCAGTATTTT. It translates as CASSLSSGGPTDTQYF.